This record concerns one T cell receptor (beta chain) sequence. It has no known antigen specificity. Base qualities are missing; no much larger clone stands one base away. The CDR3 runs 15 residues from the cysteine to the phenylalanine. Only the CDR3 DNA is retained, 45 bases long and in frame from the first base. A distance of 12 bases separates the germline ends of V and J, which lose 0 bases and 6 bases respectively. Per the germline V gene, SGDLS is the CDR1 and YYNGEE is the CDR2. Library method: the immunoSEQ multiplex PCR assay. Using reverse primers that targeted J gene segments together with forward primers that targeted V gene segments, the TR loci were amplified in a multiplexed PCR. The Illumina HiSeq System was used to sequence the amplified CDR3 regions. The paper's data handling went like this. Closely related reads were merged by a nearest-neighbour algorithm to remove PCR and sequencing errors and to collapse the data into unique sequences. Two measures summarised the repertoires: clonality, and T cell density, defined as TR molecules per amount of genomic DNA input. CDR3 amino acid sequences present in at least 80% of unsorted samples were defined as public TRs, and these public TRs were then tested for differential abundance between coeliac and control samples. Kruskal-Wallis tests followed by Dunn post-tests were used to test for differences in clonality and density between disease groups. TCRdb re-hosts the immuneACCESS table, in-frame sequences only. Its copies lack some clones; in the studies checked, an unresolved V gene accounts for under half of them, and the cause for the rest is not known. V and J calls plus clone size are reproduced from that table; the DNA served to infer D and trimming. Here the sample has about 4,500 clones; roughly 60% occur a single time. The biggest ten clones account for approximately 8% of the sample.

The data stem from a study of coeliac disease (dated by TCRdb to between 2021 and 2022). Regarding the study in general: Coeliac patients were categorised as having newly diagnosed active disease, refractory coeliac disease type I, or disease controlled by a gluten-free diet. A total of roughly 30 patients took part in the full study: about 22 had serologically confirmed coeliac disease and 8 were controls with non-small intestinal disorders. The study set out to describe the TR repertoires of small intestinal T cells in active coeliac disease, refractory type I coeliac disease, and coeliac disease treated with a gluten-free diet. Because high-resolution HLA typing was not available, biased TRBV7-2 usage was examined as a proof of principle. TRB sequencing was successfully performed on samples from 27 to 30 subjects, among which some 22 paired bulk unsorted intraepithelial and lamina propria cell samples were included. The study applied next-generation sequencing of rearranged TRB and TRG CDR3 regions to small intestinal lymphocyte fractions from coeliac and non-coeliac patients.

General findings and caveats noted by the study authors: Active coeliac intraepithelial and lamina propria samples had lower TRB and TRG repertoire clonality than controls, suggesting that diverse T cells were recruited. TRB repertoires were largely private; most amino acid sequences were unique to one sample, and V-gene usage did not differ significantly by disease group. The separation of intraepithelial from lamina propria cells did not yield high-purity fractions, so cross-contamination between compartments was possible. In the authors' view, the approach was unsuitable for unbiased detection of gliadin-specific T cells, since gliadin-specific T cells are scarce and rarely shared between patients.

Aliquots of some 520,000 cells were frozen in DMSO/FBS in liquid nitrogen, and a single aliquot per fraction was used for sequencing. Every one of the 30 study patients had an endoscopy and a small intestinal biopsy. To release intraepithelial cells, biopsies were stirred at 37 degrees Celsius for one hour in RPMI containing EGTA, MgCl2 and 1% FBS. Genomic DNA was extracted from frozen unsorted cell fractions using the Qiagen DNeasy blood extraction kit. The receptor chain draws on TRBV9 and TRBJ1-4; the D gene cannot be named for sure. The source is a woman aged 18-30 years with active celiac disease. Sequenced: intraepithelial lymphocytes from the gut. The sample's cell subset or site label is to be understood as: intraepithelial cell (IEC) fraction of small intestinal biopsy. The sequence in DNA is TGTGCCAGCAGCGTAGTGGCCGGAGGACATGAAAAACTGTTTTTT. It specifies CASSVVAGGHEKLFF.